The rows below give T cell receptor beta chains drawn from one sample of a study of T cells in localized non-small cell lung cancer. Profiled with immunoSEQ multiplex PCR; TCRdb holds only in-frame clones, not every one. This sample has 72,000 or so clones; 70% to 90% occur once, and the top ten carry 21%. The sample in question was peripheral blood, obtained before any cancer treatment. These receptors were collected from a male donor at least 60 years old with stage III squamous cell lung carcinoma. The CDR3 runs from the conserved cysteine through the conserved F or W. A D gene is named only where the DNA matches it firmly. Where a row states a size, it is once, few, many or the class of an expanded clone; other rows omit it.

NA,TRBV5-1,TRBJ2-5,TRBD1,CASGPSGGGQRTQYF,TGCGCCAGCGGCCCATCAGGGGGCGGCCAGCGGACCCAGTACTTC
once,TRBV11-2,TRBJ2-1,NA,CASSSGFPREQFF,TGTGCCAGCAGCTCAGGGTTCCCCAGAGAGCAGTTCTTC
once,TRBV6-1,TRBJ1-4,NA,CASHRAFNEKLFF,TGTGCCAGTCACAGGGCCTTTAATGAAAAACTGTTTTTT
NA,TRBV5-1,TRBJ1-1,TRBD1,CASRTGVTEAFF,TGCGCCAGCAGAACAGGGGTAACTGAAGCTTTCTTT
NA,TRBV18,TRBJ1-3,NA,CASSPLQGISGNTIYF,TGTGCCAGCTCACCACTCCAGGGGATCTCTGGAAACACCATATATTTT
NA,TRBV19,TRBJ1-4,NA,CATTPIGNEKLFF,TGTGCCACCACACCAATCGGGAATGAAAAACTGTTTTTT
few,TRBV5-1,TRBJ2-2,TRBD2,CASTSGANTGELFF,TGCGCCAGCACAAGCGGGGCGAACACCGGGGAGCTGTTTTTT
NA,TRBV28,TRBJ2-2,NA,CASSLDLQLFF,TGTGCCAGCAGTTTGGATTTACAATTGTTTTTT
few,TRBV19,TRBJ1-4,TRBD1,CASRTGVEKLFF,TGTGCCAGCCGGACAGGGGTGGAGAAACTGTTTTTT
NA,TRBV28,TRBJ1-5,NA,CASRSLNNQPQHF,TGTGCCAGCAGATCCCTTAATAATCAGCCCCAGCATTTT
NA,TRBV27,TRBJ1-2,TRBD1,CASCGAGGYGYTF,TGTGCCAGCTGTGGAGCAGGGGGCTATGGCTACACCTTC
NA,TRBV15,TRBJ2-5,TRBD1,CATSRPGGPETQYF,TGTGCCACCAGCCGCCCAGGGGGCCCTGAGACCCAGTACTTC
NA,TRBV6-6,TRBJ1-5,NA,CASSYSAGSNQPQHF,TGTGCCAGCAGTTACTCGGCGGGAAGCAATCAGCCCCAGCATTTT
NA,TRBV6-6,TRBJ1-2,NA,CASSPSLYGYTF,TGTGCCAGCTCACCGTCTCTATATGGCTACACCTTC
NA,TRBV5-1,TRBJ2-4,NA,CASSLDSTLLAKNIQYF,TGCGCCAGCAGCTTGGACAGTACCTTACTAGCCAAAAACATTCAGTACTTC
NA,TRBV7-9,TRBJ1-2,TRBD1,CASSSTGRKGYTF,TGTGCCAGCAGCTCGACAGGGCGAAAGGGCTACACCTTC
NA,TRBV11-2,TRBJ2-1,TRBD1,CASSWGQGPSNEQFF,TGTGCCAGCAGCTGGGGACAGGGACCTTCCAATGAGCAGTTCTTC
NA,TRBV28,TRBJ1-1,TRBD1,CASRAGGSNTEAFF,TGTGCCAGCAGGGCAGGGGGCTCGAACACTGAAGCTTTCTTT
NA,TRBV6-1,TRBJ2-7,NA,CASSEVFGAGPYEQYF,TGTGCCAGCAGTGAAGTGTTCGGGGCAGGTCCCTACGAGCAGTACTTC
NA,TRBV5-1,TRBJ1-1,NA,CASSLDGTRSNTEAFF,TGCGCCAGCAGCTTGGACGGGACCCGGTCGAACACTGAAGCTTTCTTT
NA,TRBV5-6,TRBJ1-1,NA,CASSLSFTEAFF,TGTGCCAGCAGCTTATCATTCACTGAAGCTTTCTTT
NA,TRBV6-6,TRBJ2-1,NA,CASTLPEKGEQFF,TGTGCCAGCACCCTACCTGAAAAGGGTGAGCAGTTCTTC
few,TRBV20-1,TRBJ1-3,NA,CSASRGNTIYF,TGCAGTGCTAGCCGTGGAAACACCATATATTTT
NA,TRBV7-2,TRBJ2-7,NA,CASSFRGQSYEGQYF,TGTGCCAGCAGCTTTAGAGGACAGAGCTACGAAGGGCAGTACTTC
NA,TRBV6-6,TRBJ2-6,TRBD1,CATGTGGVGGANVLTF,TGTGCCACCGGGACAGGGGGCGTTGGTGGGGCCAACGTCCTGACTTTC
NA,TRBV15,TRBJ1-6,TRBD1,CATSRDRGTGANSPLHF,TGTGCCACCAGCAGAGATCGCGGGACAGGGGCAAATTCACCCCTCCACTTT
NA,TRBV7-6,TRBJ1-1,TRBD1,CASSPTGMNTEAFF,TGTGCCAGCAGTCCGACAGGGATGAACACTGAAGCTTTCTTT
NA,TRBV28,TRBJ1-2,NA,CASDLGNNYGYTF,TGTGCCAGCGATCTGGGAAACAACTATGGCTACACCTTC
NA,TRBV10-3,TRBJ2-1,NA,CATSPSYNEQFF,TGTGCCACCTCACCCTCCTACAATGAGCAGTTCTTC
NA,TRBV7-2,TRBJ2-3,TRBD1,CASSLEGASTDTQYF,TGTGCCAGCAGCTTAGAGGGGGCGAGCACAGATACGCAGTATTTT
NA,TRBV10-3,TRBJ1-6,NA,CAISGSPGSADNSPLHF,TGTGCCATCAGTGGCTCCCCAGGGTCAGCCGATAATTCACCCCTCCACTTT
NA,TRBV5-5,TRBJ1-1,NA,CASTAMGSMNTEAFF,TGTGCCAGCACCGCAATGGGGAGTATGAACACTGAAGCTTTCTTT
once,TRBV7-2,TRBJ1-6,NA,CASSRRTVSHDSPLHF,TGTGCCAGCAGCCGACGGACAGTATCACACGATTCACCCCTCCACTTT
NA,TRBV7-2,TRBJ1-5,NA,CASSRTGRVSNQPQHF,TGTGCCAGCAGCCGGACGGGGCGAGTTAGCAATCAGCCCCAGCATTTT
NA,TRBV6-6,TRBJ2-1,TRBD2,CASGLTSGKYNEQFF,TGTGCCAGCGGATTGACTAGCGGTAAATACAATGAGCAGTTCTTC
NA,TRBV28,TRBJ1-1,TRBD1,CASSLTPGTGGRAFF,TGTGCCAGCAGTCTCACCCCCGGGACAGGGGGCAGAGCTTTCTTT
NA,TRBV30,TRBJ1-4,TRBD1,CAWSSGTGDEKLFF,TGTGCCTGGAGCTCCGGGACAGGGGACGAAAAACTGTTTTTT
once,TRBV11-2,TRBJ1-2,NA,CASSSLKGGTGGYTF,TGTGCCAGCAGCTCCCTAAAAGGAGGGACGGGCGGCTACACCTTC
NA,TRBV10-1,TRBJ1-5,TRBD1,CASRLWAEGALDSNQPQHF,TGCGCCAGCAGGCTTTGGGCGGAGGGGGCTCTGGATAGCAATCAGCCCCAGCATTTT
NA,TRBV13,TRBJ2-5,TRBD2,CASSSRAGAIIETQYF,TGTGCCAGCAGCTCCCGAGCGGGGGCGATCATTGAGACCCAGTACTTC
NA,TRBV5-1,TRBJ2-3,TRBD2,CASSPAGSGGRLSTDTQYF,TGCGCCAGCAGCCCCGCGGGTAGCGGGGGGAGACTAAGCACAGATACGCAGTATTTT
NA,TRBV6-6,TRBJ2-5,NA,CASSYPKETQYF,TGTGCCAGCAGTTACCCCAAGGAGACCCAGTACTTC
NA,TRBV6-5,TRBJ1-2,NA,CASSPDINYGYTF,TGTGCCAGCAGTCCCGATATTAACTATGGCTACACCTTC
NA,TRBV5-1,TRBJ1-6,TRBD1,CASSPGTGGPPLHF,TGCGCCAGCAGCCCCGGGACAGGGGGTCCACCCCTCCACTTT
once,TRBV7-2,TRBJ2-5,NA,CASSLGRGRETQYF,TGTGCCAGCAGCTTGGGCAGGGGCCGTGAGACCCAGTACTTC
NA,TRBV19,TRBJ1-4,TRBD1,CASAGTVNEKLFF,TGTGCCAGCGCAGGGACAGTGAATGAAAAACTGTTTTTT
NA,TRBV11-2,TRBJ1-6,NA,CASSLGGGAPSSPLHF,TGTGCCAGCAGCTTAGGCGGGGGGGCTCCGAGTTCACCCCTCCACTTT
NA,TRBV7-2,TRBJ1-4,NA,CASSSGREKLFF,TGTGCCAGCAGCTCGGGACGGGAAAAACTGTTTTTT
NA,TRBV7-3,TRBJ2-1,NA,CASSLTPGTSYNEQFF,TGTGCCAGCAGCTTAACTCCCGGGACCTCCTACAATGAGCAGTTCTTC